This T cell receptor beta chain was sequenced during a study of T cell repertoires in cytomegalovirus infection. At the level of the study: Researchers turned to recently identified HLA-C-restricted CMV epitopes as well as well-studied HLA-B-restricted ones. It can be stated that public TCR beta signatures indicated CMV infection as well as a matching HLA type.

Study findings and constraints: The study found HLA-C-restricted CMV-specific TCR beta clonotypes dominating the ex vivo response. Summed public TCR beta family frequency identified CMV carriers bearing the relevant HLA.

TCRdb re-derived calls from the reads in MiXCR, one entry per CDR3 protein. The data contain 570,000 or so distinct CDR3 sequences, about 39% of them singletons. Trimming pared 1 base from V and 7 bases from J, leaving 8 bases between. This CDR3 comprises 12 residues. Germline CDR1 reads KGHSH; CDR2 reads LQKENI. Turning to this clonotype: Its antigen is unidentified.

This sequence originates from a human donor in good health (CMV status not recorded). Some clones in this sample may be carry-over from other donors' samples. Sequenced material: cultured PBMCs, taken from culture after CMV antigen stimulation. The V gene is TRBV18, the J gene TRBJ2-7; D uncertain. CDR3 DNA: TGTGCCAGCTCACCACGGGTGGAAGAGCAGTACTTC. Amino acid sequence: CASSPRVEEQYF.